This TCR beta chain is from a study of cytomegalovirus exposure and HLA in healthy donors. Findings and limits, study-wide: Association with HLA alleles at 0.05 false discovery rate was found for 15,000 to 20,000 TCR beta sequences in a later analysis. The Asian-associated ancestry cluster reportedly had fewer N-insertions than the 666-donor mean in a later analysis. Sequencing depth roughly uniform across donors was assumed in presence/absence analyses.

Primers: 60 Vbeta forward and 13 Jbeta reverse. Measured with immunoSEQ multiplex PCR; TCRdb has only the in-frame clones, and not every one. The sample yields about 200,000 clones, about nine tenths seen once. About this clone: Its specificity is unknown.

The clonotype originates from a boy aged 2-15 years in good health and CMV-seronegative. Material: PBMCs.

The CDR3 protein is CASSLKGREGTEAFF. In DNA form, the CDR3 reads TGTGCCAGCAGCTTGAAAGGGAGGGAAGGGACTGAAGCTTTCTTT. The chain carries TRBV7-9 and TRBJ1-1; D uncertain. The germline V gene has CDR1 SEHNR and CDR2 FQNEAQ (reference sequence). Trimming removed 3 bases from V and 5 bases from J, with 16 bases in between. The CDR3 runs 15 residues. Variable domain in full (rest from reference TRBV7-9 and TRBJ1-1): DTGVSQNPRHKITKRGQNVTFRCDPISEHNRLYWYRQTLGQGPEFLTYFQNEAQLEKSRLLSDRFSAERPKGSFSTLEIQRTEQGDSAMYLCASSLKGREGTEAFFGQGTRLTVV.